What follows are 16 T cell receptor beta chains derived from one specimen sequenced in a study of cytomegalovirus exposure and HLA in healthy donors. The PCR used 60 Vbeta and 13 Jbeta primers. The table came from immunoSEQ multiplex PCR; TCRdb's copy has only in-frame clones and leaves some out. This sample has under 95,000 clones; around 79% occur once, and the top ten carry about 14%. The sequenced material came from PBMCs. These receptors originate from a woman aged 40 to 50 in good health and CMV-seropositive.

The chain combines TRBV25-1 with TRBJ2-6; no reliable D call. V was cut by 5 bases and J by 2 bases, with 4 bases left in between. This CDR3 has 13 residues. The germline CDR1 and CDR2 sequences are MGHDK and SYGVNS. The CDR3 protein is CASSLAGANVLTF. CDR3 nucleotides: TGTGCCAGCAGTCTAGCTGGGGCCAACGTCCTGACTTTC.

This rearrangement joins TRBV28 to TRBJ2-1; 16 positions match TRBD2. The ends lost 5 bases at V and 0 bases at J; junction bases unmatched: 7. The CDR3 runs to 19 residues. Germline CDR1 is MDHEN and CDR2 is SYDVKM. This chain's CDR3 is CASSPGTSGRGSSYNEQFF. The CDR3 nucleotides read TGTGCCAGCAGTCCAGGGACTAGCGGGAGGGGGAGCTCCTACAATGAGCAGTTCTTC.

In its sample, this clone was seen a few times. The gene calls are TRBV15 and TRBJ2-7; maybe TRBD1 (5 bases). CDR1 LNHNV and CDR2 YYDKDF come from the germline V gene (reference sequence). CDR3 length: 15 amino acids. Trimming took off 0 bases at V and 5 bases at J, with 14 bases between the two ends. The CDR3 nucleotides are TGTGCCACCAGCAGAGACCCGACAGCTATCGACGAGCAGTACTTC. As protein: CATSRDPTAIDEQYF.

The J gene is TRBJ1-2, the V gene TRBV30; D is perhaps TRBD1 (5 bases). CDR1 is GTSNPN and CDR2 is SVGIG in the germline V gene (reference sequence). V lost 6 bases to trimming and J lost 3 bases, with 20 bases between them. This CDR3 has 15 amino acids. CDR3 residues: CACSKPGRNDYGYTF. The CDR3 DNA is TGTGCCTGTTCGAAGCCAGGGAGGAATGACTATGGCTACACCTTC.

The V and J genes are TRBV6-5 and TRBJ1-1; D is ambiguous. The germline CDR1 and CDR2 sequences are MNHEY and SVGAGI. Trimming cost V 2 bases and J 8 bases, with 9 bases left between them. This CDR3 is 12 amino acids long. CDR3 coding DNA: TGTGCCAGCAGTTACCGGAGAGGCGAAGCTTTCTTT. This translates into CASSYRRGEAFF.

V and J are TRBV4-3 and TRBJ1-6; 7 positions agree with TRBD1. In germline, CDR1 is LGHNA, CDR2 YSLEER. Losses at the gene ends were 3 bases for V and 3 bases for J; bases not matched to a gene: 5. The CDR3 has 16 residues. As DNA, the CDR3 is TGCGCCAGCAGCCACAGGACAGGAAACTATAATTCACCCCTCCACTTT. Amino acids: CASSHRTGNYNSPLHF.

The chain uses TRBV25-1 and TRBJ1-2; D is unresolved. The CDR3 runs to 12 residues. Between the trimmed V and J ends, which lost 5 bases and 4 bases, there was a span of 8 bases. CDR1 and CDR2 (germline): MGHDK, SYGVNS. CDR3 region: CASSRGSYGYTF. CDR3 bases: TGTGCCAGCAGTAGAGGAAGCTATGGCTACACCTTC.

This clone was counted between two and nine times. This chain connects TRBV30 to TRBJ2-5, with no clear D. Trimming took 0 bases from V and 2 from J, leaving 7 bases between them. Germline V gene sequence: CDR1 GTSNPN, CDR2 SVGIG (reference sequence). The CDR3 covers 13 residues. CDR3 bases: TGTGCCTGGAGTGTAGCCGATCAAGAGACCCAGTACTTC. It translates to CAWSVADQETQYF.

The genes are TRBV7-9 and TRBJ2-1, with D maybe TRBD2 (7 bases). Trimming removed 6 bases at V and 0 bases at J, with 15 bases between. The germline CDR1 and CDR2 sequences are SEHNR and FQNEAQ (reference sequence). There are 16 residues in the CDR3. CDR3 coding DNA: TGTGCCAGCAGTCTCAAGCGGGACATCTCCTACAATGAGCAGTTCTTC. Its translation is CASSLKRDISYNEQFF.

This clone was detected only once. CDR3 nucleotides: TGTGCCAGCAGTTTAAACACCCAGGGGTACGAGCAGTACTTC. Amino acid sequence: CASSLNTQGYEQYF. The chain carries TRBV27 and TRBJ2-7; TRBD1 is a possible D gene (6 bases). Germline V CDR1 and CDR2: MNHEY, SMNVEV (reference sequence). The CDR3 runs to 14 residues. V lost 2 bases and J lost 4, with 12 bases in between.

The chain recombines TRBV2 with TRBJ1-1, with D possibly being TRBD1 (5 bases). Germline CDR1 is SNHLY and CDR2 is FYNNEI. There are 16 residues in the CDR3. The V and J ends lost 1 base and 3 bases respectively, with 15 bases between them. The CDR3 spells CASSEEWQGGDTEAFF. As DNA, the CDR3 is TGTGCCAGCAGTGAAGAATGGCAGGGAGGCGACACTGAAGCTTTCTTT.

The genes are TRBV2 and TRBJ1-2, with 9 bases identical to TRBD1. CDR1 is SNHLY and CDR2 is FYNNEI in the germline V gene. V gave up 4 bases and J gave up 6 bases; unmatched junction bases: 6. The CDR3 spans 14 residues. The CDR3 region is CASSAEGQGHGYTF. The CDR3 DNA sequence: TGTGCCAGCAGTGCGGAGGGACAGGGCCATGGCTACACCTTC.

This chain joins TRBV27 and TRBJ1-2; D remains ambiguous. Trimming took 3 bases from V and 2 from J, leaving 7 bases between them. This CDR3 is 13 amino acids long. CDR1 and CDR2 from the germline V gene are MNHEY and SMNVEV (reference sequence). The CDR3 here is CASSLRGNYGYTF. DNA for the CDR3: TGTGCCAGCAGTTTGCGAGGAAACTATGGCTACACCTTC.

This chain joins TRBV6-5 and TRBJ1-1; D is ambiguous. The CDR3 totals 15 residues. Germline V CDR1 and CDR2: MNHEY, SVGAGI. V lost 7 bases to trimming and J lost 3 bases, with 18 bases between them. CDR3 DNA sequence: TGTGCCAGCAAGTTAGGTCCGGTTCTAGACACTGAAGCTTTCTTT. This translates into CASKLGPVLDTEAFF.

This chain links TRBV4-2 with TRBJ2-2, with TRBD2 matching over 10 bases. This CDR3 comprises 19 residues. Unmatched junction bases numbered 7, after V lost 0 bases and J lost 0 bases. Germline V gene lookup returns CDR1 LGHNA and CDR2 YNFKEQ. The CDR3 DNA sequence: TGTGCCAGCAGCCAAGATTCAAGCGGGAGGGCCCCGAACACCGGGGAGCTGTTTTTT. Amino acids: CASSQDSSGRAPNTGELFF.

The chain links TRBV4-1 to TRBJ2-7, with TRBD2 as a possible D gene (6 bases). Per germline, CDR1 MGHRA and CDR2 YSYEKL. The length of the CDR3 is 16 residues. V lost 0 bases to trimming and J lost 3 bases, with 15 bases between them. The CDR3 reads CASSQDRRGDVYEQYF. The CDR3 DNA reads TGCGCCAGCAGCCAAGATAGGCGGGGAGACGTCTACGAGCAGTACTTC.